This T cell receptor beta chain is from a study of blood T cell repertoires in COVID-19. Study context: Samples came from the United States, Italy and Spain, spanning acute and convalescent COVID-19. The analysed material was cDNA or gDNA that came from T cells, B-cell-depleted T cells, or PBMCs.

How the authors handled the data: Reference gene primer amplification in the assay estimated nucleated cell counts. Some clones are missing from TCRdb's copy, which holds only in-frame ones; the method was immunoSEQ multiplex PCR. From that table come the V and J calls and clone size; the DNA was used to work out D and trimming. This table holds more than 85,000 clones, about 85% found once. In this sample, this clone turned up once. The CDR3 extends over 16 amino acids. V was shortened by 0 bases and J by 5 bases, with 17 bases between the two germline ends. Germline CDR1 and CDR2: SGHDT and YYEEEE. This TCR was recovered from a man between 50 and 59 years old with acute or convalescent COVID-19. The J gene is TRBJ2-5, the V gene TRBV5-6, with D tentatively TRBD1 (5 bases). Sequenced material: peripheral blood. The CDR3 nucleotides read TGTGCCAGCAGCTTGGTGTCAGGGAAGGTCCGGGAGACCCAGTACTTC. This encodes CASSLVSGKVRETQYF.